This record concerns one TCR beta chain sequence. This clonotype appeared many times. No cognate antigen has been identified for it. Base-call qualities are not available, and no considerably larger clone is one nucleotide away. This sample is part of a study of blood T cells in healthy people across ages (dated by TCRdb to 2013 to 2016). The study in broad terms: Template switching captured roughly one uniquely barcoded TCR beta cDNA molecule per two T cells in model experiments. The donors were divided into four age groups: young (average roughly 17 years), middle-aged (about 40), aged (approximately 62) and long-lived (around 80). The study analyzed two additional independent replicas of 1 million unique cDNA reads from the same blood draw for two donors, one aged 18 to 30 and one aged 80 or older. Donors of different ages were randomly distributed across sequencing lanes to avoid experimental bias. Using deep sequencing normalized with unique cDNA molecular identifiers, the study measured how TCR beta repertoire diversity changes with age. Overall study results and their limits: The long-lived group showed more naive CD4+ T cells, fewer expanded clones and increased TCR diversity than the aged group, suggesting age selection. Estimates of total diversity from one million sequenced T cells were regarded as lower bounds and underestimates. Observed TCR beta diversity per million T cells fell roughly linearly with age, and a significant reduction was already apparent by age around 44. The percentage of naive T cells measured by flow cytometry correlated strongly with observed TCR beta diversity. Since profiling was done on bulk unsorted PBMCs, naive and antigen-experienced compartments could not be conclusively compared. Donor CMV infection status was unknown, potentially confounding age-related changes in expanded clonotypes.

The germline V gene provides CDR1 SQVTM and CDR2 ANQGSEA. Including cysteine and phenylalanine, the CDR3 has 12 amino acids. Only the CDR3 part of the read is kept: 36 bases, read in frame from the first base. V and J lose 5 bases and 8 bases, and a span of 13 bases separates them. The 39 donors, aged about 6 to 100 years, were systemically healthy Caucasian individuals from Russia. Around 10 milliliters of peripheral blood were drawn from each donor into EDTA-treated Vacutainer tubes. PBMCs were isolated by Ficoll-Paque density-gradient centrifugation, with at least 6 million obtained per sample. Trizol reagent was used to extract total RNA from PBMCs, with at least 6 micrograms per sample. The percentages of naive CD45RAhigh/CD27high T cells were determined by flow cytometry on a PBMC aliquot from every donor. Libraries came from 5' RACE. This sample was sequenced with an Illumina HiSeq 2500. A second roughly 6 to 12 cycle PCR used a sample-barcoded 5' primer and a J-beta primer mix. A unique molecular identifier was introduced onto each TCR beta cDNA molecule by a template-switch 5' adaptor carrying 12 random nucleotides. Each sample yielded at least 2.5 million CDR3-containing paired-end reads. All of the RNA was converted into first-strand cDNA using the Mint cDNA synthesis kit, with a TRBC-specific oligonucleotide serving as the primer. All cDNA was treated with uracil-DNA glycosylase and then went through a first 18-cycle PCR with the universal primers M1SS and BC2_uni_R. The authors' pipeline ran thus. Each sample was normalized by randomly selecting 1 million high-quality reads, each carrying a distinct molecular identifier. Reads with shared molecular identifiers were discarded instead of being binned into consensus sequences. MiTCR, with a Q25 quality threshold and the strictest error-elimination algorithm, was used for CDR3 identification, clonotype clustering and error correction. A nonparametric unseen species model using Euler transformation provided a lower-bound estimate of total TCR beta diversity. Starting from the raw public reads, TCRdb applied fastp trimming at Q25, assembled clones with MiXCR and retained in-frame beta chains. Entries that share a CDR3 protein sequence are merged under the most common genes and DNA. These V and J calls are TCRdb output, not the study's own analysis. The sample table shows 1.2 million to 1.5 million distinct CDR3 sequences, and 45% to 70% are seen once. The ten largest account for 6.5% to 8.5% of the sample.

The TCR originated in a man between 18 and 29 years old in good health. The sample comprised blood. The rearrangement combines TRBV29-1 with TRBJ2-1; the D gene assignment is perhaps TRBD1 or TRBD2, with each matching 5 bases. The DNA is as follows: TGCAGCGTTCGCCTTGGGGGAGATGAGCAGTTCTTC. This translates into CSVRLGGDEQFF.